The 20 T cell receptor beta chains in this list originate from one sample, sequenced in a study of regulatory T cells in long-lasting Graves disease. Arm-PCR of CDR3 regions and iRepertoire HTBI primers were the basis on which TCR beta libraries were built. MiXCR was run by TCRdb on the multiplex PCR reads, yielding one entry per CDR3 protein. The repertoire has just over 600,000 distinct CDR3 sequences, roughly 15% of them found once; the top ten carry about 17%. The time point: newly diagnosed GD, antithyroid drugs for less than 3 months. RNA extracted from PBMCs served as the sequencing template. A further study also used this sample, focusing on T cells in Graves' hyperthyroidism and ophthalmopathy.

The specimen comprised peripheral blood mononuclear cells (PBMCs), sampled at new diagnosis, from a patient treated with antithyroid drugs. These receptors originate from a woman in her 30s with Graves disease.

The chain combines TRBV5-8 with TRBJ2-5; TRBD1 matches at 7 bases. With V trimmed by 2 bases and J by 1 base, 5 bases remained unmatched. The CDR3 has 15 amino acids. CDR1 SGHTS and CDR2 YDEGEE come from the germline V gene. The CDR3 here is CASSFDRDSQETQYF. CDR3 nucleotides: TGTGCCAGCAGCTTCGACCGGGACAGCCAAGAGACCCAGTACTTC.

The V and J genes are TRBV6-5 and TRBJ2-1; D is tentatively TRBD1 or TRBD2 (5 bases each). The end of the DNA aligns better with TRBJ2-5, so the J call may be wrong. The length of the CDR3 is 15 residues. The germline gives CDR1 MNHEY, CDR2 SVGAGI. The CDR3 nucleotides are TGTGCCAGCAGTTACTCGTGGGGGATGAAAGAGACCCAGTACTTC. Residues: CASSYSWGMKETQYF.

This clonotype was seen at least ten times. V gene TRBV2 combines with J gene TRBJ2-1; 9 bases fit TRBD2. V lost 10 bases, J lost 8 bases, and 15 bases stayed unmatched. The V gene's germline CDR1 is SNHLY and CDR2 FYNNEI. The CDR3 loop spans 15 amino acids. The CDR3 here is CATSSGIDRVYEQFF. DNA for the CDR3: TGTGCCACCTCTAGCGGGATAGATCGGGTCTATGAGCAGTTCTTC.

This clonotype has a count of ten or more. The chain combines TRBV24-1 with TRBJ1-1; no reliable D call. Trimming cost V 3 bases and J 0 bases, with 1 base left between them. The CDR3 contains 12 residues. CDR1 and CDR2 from the germline V gene are KGHDR and SFDVKD. The CDR3: CATSDMNTEAFF. CDR3 nucleotides: TGTGCCACCAGTGATATGAACACTGAAGCTTTCTTT.

This clonotype was picked up many times. The V and J genes are TRBV24-1 and TRBJ2-7; D may be TRBD1 (6 bases). The length of the CDR3 is 15 residues. Germline V CDR1 and CDR2: KGHDR, SFDVKD. Deletions cut 2 bases from V and 7 bases from J, with 17 bases between. The DNA of the CDR3 is TGTGCCACCAGTGATTCCTCAGGGGTTTCACGGGAGCAGTACTTC. Protein: CATSDSSGVSREQYF.

The chain employs TRBV2 and TRBJ2-5; 10 bases agree with TRBD2. This CDR3 spans 15 amino acids. V shed 8 bases and J 4 bases; nucleotides not matched to a gene: 10. In germline, CDR1 is SNHLY, CDR2 FYNNEI. DNA of the CDR3: TGTGCCAGCTCAAAGCGGGGGGGGGCGGTAGAGACCCAGTACTTC. It encodes CASSKRGGAVETQYF.

J is TRBJ2-5 and V is TRBV9, with D unclear. The CDR3 is 15 residues long. CDR1 SGDLS and CDR2 YYNGEE come from the germline V gene. Trimming removed 0 bases at V and 3 bases at J, with 12 bases between. The DNA of the CDR3 is TGTGCCAGCAGCGTAGCTCTGGGCGCCAAAGAGACCCAGTACTTC. It specifies CASSVALGAKETQYF.

This clonotype was picked up many times. The V and J genes are TRBV20-1 and TRBJ1-1; D is ambiguous. This CDR3 is built from 14 residues. Germline assignment: CDR1 DFQATT and CDR2 SNEGSKA (reference sequence). Trimming left V 4 bases short and J 1 base short, with 13 bases between. The CDR3 loop is CSATPGTWNTEAFF. Written as DNA, the CDR3 is TGCAGTGCTACCCCGGGCACGTGGAACACTGAAGCTTTCTTT.

Worth noting for this clonotype: A much larger clonotype is one base distant, so this may be a read error. The chain links TRBV11-2 to TRBJ2-3; D is possibly TRBD1 or TRBD2 (5 bases each). Germline V gene lookup returns CDR1 SGHAT and CDR2 FQNNGV. The CDR3 has 14 residues. Deletions cut 2 bases from V and 6 bases from J, with 12 bases between. DNA of the CDR3: TGTGCCAGCAGCTTAAGTGGGACGAAGGATACGCAGTATTTT. It translates to CASSLSGTKDTQYF.

This clonotype was seen at least ten times. The gene calls are TRBV7-3 and TRBJ2-1; 13 nucleotides line up with TRBD2. The CDR3 totals 15 residues. In germline, CDR1 is SGHTA, CDR2 FQGTGA. Losses at the gene ends were 5 bases for V and 9 bases for J; bases not matched to a gene: 7. This CDR3 is CASSPTSGGTGEQFF. Here the CDR3 DNA reads TGTGCCAGCAGCCCGACTAGCGGGGGGACGGGTGAGCAGTTCTTC. Filled out from reference TRBV7-3 and TRBJ2-1, the complete variable domain reads GAGVSQTPSNKVTEKGKYVELRCDPISGHTALYWYRQSLGQGPEFLIYFQGTGAADDSGLPNDRFFAVRPEGSVSTLKIQRTERGDSAVYLCASSPTSGGTGEQFFGPGTRLTVL.

This rearrangement joins TRBV12-3 or TRBV12-4 to TRBJ1-2; D uncertain. V lost 3 bases and J lost 4, with 6 bases in between. The CDR3 runs to 12 residues. The CDR3 DNA reads as TGTGCCAGCAGTTTTGGGCGCTATGGCTACACCTTC. This sequence encodes CASSFGRYGYTF.

The rearrangement links TRBV20-1 to TRBJ1-2, with unresolved D. CDR3 length: 16 residues. Germline-derived CDR1 and CDR2 are DFQATT and SNEGSKA (reference sequence). The V and J ends lost 7 bases and 7 bases respectively, with 28 bases between them. The CDR3 sequence: CSVVIPGNSPSAGYTF. The CDR3 DNA reads TGCAGTGTTGTAATACCGGGGAATTCGCCCTCCGCTGGCTACACCTTC.

This clonotype was seen many times. V gene TRBV28 combines with J gene TRBJ2-3; no firm D call. The CDR3 runs to 12 residues. Trimming removed 2 bases from V and 3 bases from J, with 3 bases in between. Germline V CDR1 and CDR2: MDHEN, SYDVKM. The CDR3 bases are TGTGCCAGCAGTTTACTGACAGATACGCAGTATTTT. It is translated as CASSLLTDTQYF. The whole variable domain, filled in from reference TRBV28 and TRBJ2-3, reads DVKVTQSSRYLVKRTGEKVFLECVQDMDHENMFWYRQDPGLGLRLIYFSYDVKMKEKGDIPEGYSVSREKKERFSLILESASTNQTSMYLCASSLLTDTQYFGPGTRLTVL.

On this clonotype: Sequence at one end of the junction differs from germline and may be a read error. The V and J genes are TRBV28 and TRBJ2-7; D ambiguous. CDR3 length: 15 amino acids. Germline V lookup: CDR1 MDHEN, CDR2 SYDVKM. The CDR3 loop reads CAGSLVVQSSYEQYF. CDR3 nucleotide sequence: TGTGCCGGCAGTTTGGTCGTCCAGAGCTCCTACGAGCAGTACTTC.

This clonotype appeared many times. DNA for the CDR3: TGTGCCAGCAGTAGAAGGACAGGGCAAGCGTCCTATAATTCACCCCTCCACTTT. As protein: CASSRRTGQASYNSPLHF. The chain couples TRBV27 to TRBJ1-6; 8 bases agree with TRBD1. This CDR3 is 18 amino acids long. Germline CDR1 MNHEY, CDR2 SMNVEV (reference sequence). V lost 5 bases, J lost 1 base, and 10 bases stayed unmatched.

This clonotype has ten or more counts. The V gene is TRBV28, the J gene TRBJ1-4; D might be TRBD1 (5 bases). CDR3 size: 14 residues. Germline V lookup: CDR1 MDHEN, CDR2 SYDVKM. The V gene lost 6 bases and the J gene lost 0 bases, with 8 bases spanning the gap. The CDR3 coding sequence is TGTGCCAGCAGATCAGGGTCAACTAATGAAAAACTGTTTTTT. Translated, it gives CASRSGSTNEKLFF.

The chain is built from TRBV25-1 and TRBJ2-5, with D tentatively TRBD2 (5 bases). CDR3 length: 18 residues. Germline lookup yields CDR1 MGHDK and CDR2 SYGVNS. V was cut by 10 bases and J by 7 bases, with 34 bases left in between. As DNA, the CDR3 is TGTGCCACATTTTCCCCCGGAGGACTGCGGCTAGACATGGGGACCCAGTACTTC. This translates into CATFSPGGLRLDMGTQYF.

Only a few counts were recorded for this clonotype. The chain carries TRBV19 and TRBJ2-7; 7 bases line up with TRBD1. The germline V gene encodes CDR1 LNHDA and CDR2 SQIVND (reference sequence). The CDR3 extends over 17 amino acids. Losses at the gene ends were 2 bases for V and 2 bases for J; bases not matched to a gene: 12. CDR3 residues: CASSISSGGQRPYEQYF. The CDR3 bases are TGTGCCAGTAGTATATCATCTGGGGGACAGAGACCCTACGAGCAGTACTTC.

This clonotype was counted only a few times. V gene TRBV5-1 combines with J gene TRBJ2-1, with 9 bases that match TRBD2. Germline lookup yields CDR1 SGHRS and CDR2 YFSETQ. Trimming removed 0 bases from V and 3 bases from J; junction bases left unmatched: 1. The CDR3 covers 15 residues. The CDR3 sequence is CASSLVSGSYNEQFF. The CDR3 nucleotides are TGCGCCAGCAGCTTGGTTAGCGGGAGCTACAATGAGCAGTTCTTC.

On this clonotype: Relative to the germline gene, one junction end is altered; a read error may explain this. V is TRBV7-9 and J is TRBJ2-3; 8 nucleotides match TRBD1. The length of the CDR3 is 17 residues. Germline CDR1 is SEHNR and CDR2 is FQNEAQ (reference sequence). This CDR3 is CASSYPRTGKETDTQCF. The CDR3 DNA sequence: TGTGCCAGCAGCTACCCGAGGACAGGGAAGGAGACAGATACGCAGTGTTTT.